A selection of T cell receptor beta chains follows, all from one sample in a study of T cell responses to AZD1222 COVID-19 vaccine. The assay was immunoSEQ multiplex PCR, and TCRdb's table has in-frame clones only and misses some. The table records approximately 150,000 clones, around 83% of them present only once. The source was peripheral blood, collected 28 days after the second AZD1222 dose. The receptors originated from an adult who received the AZD1222 COVID-19 vaccine. Both conserved end residues are part of each CDR3. D genes are given only for firm matches. Clone size is stated in some rows and not others, as once, few, many or a class when expanded.

once	TRBV12-1	-	TRBJ2-3	TGTGCCAGCAGCCCCCCCCCGGGCTCCGCAACGGCAGATACGCAGTATTTT	CASSPPPGSATADTQYF
-	TRBV5-6	TRBD2	TRBJ2-1	TGTGCCAGCAGCTTGGGTAGCGGGAAGGGGGATGAGCAGTTCTTC	CASSLGSGKGDEQFF
once	TRBV19	-	TRBJ2-3	TGTGCCAGTAGTAAGGGGGGCCTCCCAGATACGCAGTATTTT	CASSKGGLPDTQYF
-	TRBV24-1	-	TRBJ1-3	TGTGCCACCAGTGACCCTAAAGGGGGAAACACCATATATTTT	CATSDPKGGNTIYF
-	TRBV7-8	-	TRBJ1-6	TGTGCCAGCAGCCGGGACCGCGATTCACCCCTCCACTTT	CASSRDRDSPLHF
-	TRBV3-1/TRBV3-2	-	TRBJ1-1	TGTGCCAGCAGCATGAGGCCCACTGAAGCTTTCTTT	CASSMRPTEAFF
-	TRBV27	TRBD2	TRBJ2-3	TGTGCCAGCAGTTTTGTACTAGCGGGAGGGAACACAGATACGCAGTATTTT	CASSFVLAGGNTDTQYF
-	TRBV18	-	TRBJ2-7	TGTGCCAGCTCACCCCCCGCTAGGGACGCCTACGAGCAGTACTTC	CASSPPARDAYEQYF
-	TRBV9	TRBD1	TRBJ2-7	TGTGCCAGCAGCCCCCGACAGGGGGCCCTCTACGAGCAGTACTTC	CASSPRQGALYEQYF
-	TRBV27	-	TRBJ2-5	TGTGCCAGCAGTTTATCGGGAAGTATAGAGACCCAGTACTTC	CASSLSGSIETQYF
-	TRBV5-1	TRBD2	TRBJ2-3	TGCGCCAGCAGCTCCGGGACTAGCCGGGATACGCAGTATTTT	CASSSGTSRDTQYF
-	TRBV3-1/TRBV3-2	-	TRBJ2-2	TGTGCCAGCAGCCAAGCTCCGGACAGTGGAGGGGAGCTGTTTTTT	CASSQAPDSGGELFF
-	TRBV7-9	-	TRBJ2-1	TGTGCCAGCAGAAGGGTTCGTCCAGGGGGGAATGAGCAGTTCTTC	CASRRVRPGGNEQFF
-	TRBV2	-	TRBJ1-2	TGTGCCAGCAGTGAACGGTCAGTCTATGGCTACACCTTC	CASSERSVYGYTF
-	TRBV10-3	TRBD2	TRBJ2-3	TGTGCCATCAGTGAGTCTACTAGCGGGGGAACAGATACGCAGTATTTT	CAISESTSGGTDTQYF
-	TRBV6-5	TRBD1	TRBJ1-2	TGTGCCAGCAGTTACTCCCTCACAGGGGGTACTAATGGCTACACCTTC	CASSYSLTGGTNGYTF